These 30 T cell receptor beta chains share one sample of origin, sequenced in a study of identical twins. TCRdb re-called the 5' RACE reads through MiXCR, storing one row per CDR3 protein. The table records under 900,000 distinct CDR3 sequences, roughly an eighth of them present only once. This sample also belongs to another study, concerning yellow fever vaccine responses in identical twins.

The material sequenced was PBMCs. The source of these receptors is a woman aged 18-29 years in good health.

A few counts support this clonotype. The V gene is TRBV4-1, the J gene TRBJ2-1; D not resolved. CDR1 is MGHRA and CDR2 is YSYEKL in the germline V gene. Trimming took off 0 bases at V and 8 bases at J, with 23 bases between the two ends. The CDR3 is made up of 18 amino acids. CDR3 protein: CASSQELSRPGLEYEQFF. The CDR3 nucleotides are TGCGCCAGCAGCCAAGAACTTTCCCGACCGGGTCTCGAATATGAGCAGTTCTTC.

This clonotype was counted only a few times. The chain is built from TRBV7-9 and TRBJ2-2; weak D call: TRBD2 (5 bases). The CDR3 contains 15 residues. Germline V lookup: CDR1 SEHNR, CDR2 FQNEAQ (reference sequence). V lost 3 bases and J 7 bases, leaving 15 bases between the germline ends. The CDR3 sequence: CASSFGLAVNGELFF. CDR3 coding DNA: TGTGCCAGCAGCTTCGGGCTAGCAGTGAACGGGGAGCTGTTTTTT.

This clonotype was counted only a few times. V gene TRBV24-1 combines with J gene TRBJ2-5, with 10 bases fitting TRBD1. This CDR3 spans 16 amino acids. V lost 1 base and J lost 3; bases outside the gene matches: 4. The germline gives CDR1 KGHDR, CDR2 SFDVKD. The DNA of the CDR3 is TGTGCCACCAGTGATTTCTTGGGACAGGGGAAAGAGACCCAGTACTTC. Translation gives CATSDFLGQGKETQYF.

This clonotype was detected a few times. This sequence joins TRBV6-1 and TRBJ2-5; possibly TRBD1 for D (6 bases). CDR3 length equals 15 residues. The germline V gene encodes CDR1 MNHNS and CDR2 SASEGT. Trimming pared 8 bases from V and 3 bases from J, leaving 19 bases between. The CDR3 DNA reads as TGTGCCAGCTCGGCAGGGGCGTATAATGAAGAGACCCAGTACTTC. Translating gives CASSAGAYNEETQYF.

This chain connects TRBV12-5 to TRBJ2-5, with 7 bases identical to TRBD2. The CDR3 covers 16 residues. V shed 1 base, J shed 0 bases, and the junction held 5 bases outside the gene matches. Germline CDR1 and CDR2: LGHNT and FRNRAP. CDR3 loop: CASGLGQGGDQETQYF. The CDR3 region has the DNA TGTGCTAGTGGTTTGGGCCAGGGAGGGGACCAAGAGACCCAGTACTTC.

Ten or more counts support this clonotype. V is TRBV24-1 and J is TRBJ2-7; no definite D call. Looked up from germline, CDR1 is KGHDR and CDR2 is SFDVKD. Deletions cut 2 bases from V and 2 bases from J, with 0 bases between. The length of the CDR3 is 11 residues. DNA for the CDR3: TGTGCCACCAGTGATTCCTACGAGCAGTACTTC. Translated: CATSDSYEQYF.

This clonotype was counted many times. This rearrangement joins TRBV7-9 to TRBJ2-2; 12 bases line up with TRBD2. The CDR3 runs to 16 residues. Germline-derived CDR1 and CDR2 are SEHNR and FQNEAQ (reference sequence). V dropped 5 bases and J dropped 1; count of bases not matched to a gene: 2. CDR3 sequence (DNA): TGTGCCAGCAGCAAACTAGCGGGAGGGAACACCGGGGAGCTGTTTTTT. Translating gives CASSKLAGGNTGELFF.

This chain joins TRBV6-1 and TRBJ2-7; the D gene could be TRBD1 or TRBD2 (5 bases each). Trimming took 8 bases from V and 7 from J, leaving 15 bases between them. CDR1 and CDR2 from the germline V gene are MNHNS and SASEGT. The CDR3 is 12 residues long. The CDR3, as DNA: TGTGCCAGCCAAAGGACATGGGAGGAGCAGTACGTC. Protein sequence: CASQRTWEEQYV.

The rearrangement joins TRBV29-1 to TRBJ2-1, with 10 bases that match TRBD2. CDR1 and CDR2 from the germline V gene are SQVTM and ANQGSEA. V trimming: 4 bases; J trimming: 5 bases; junction bases outside the gene matches: 8. The length of the CDR3 is 15 residues. As DNA, the CDR3 is TGCAGCGTTGCGTCGCCGGGACTAGCGAACAATGAGCAGTTCTTC. Translated: CSVASPGLANNEQFF.

This clonotype was picked up a small number of times. CDR3 in amino acids: CASSALAPVYQETQYF. The CDR3 DNA sequence: TGTGCCAGCAGTGCCCTAGCGCCGGTGTACCAAGAGACCCAGTACTTC. This chain uses TRBV6-1 with TRBJ2-5; TRBD2 might be the D (6 bases). V was shortened by 4 bases and J by 0 bases, with 15 bases between the two germline ends. Per germline, CDR1 MNHNS and CDR2 SASEGT. The CDR3 loop spans 16 amino acids.

This clonotype was counted between two and nine times. The chain joins TRBV10-1 to TRBJ2-3; 11 bases are shared with TRBD2. CDR1 WNHNN and CDR2 SYGVQD come from the germline V gene (reference sequence). V was clipped by 0 bases and J by 6 bases; unmatched bases: 5. CDR3 length: 16 amino acids. In DNA form, the CDR3 reads TGCGCCAGCAGTGAGTCGATAGCGGGGGGGTCGGATACGCAGTATTTT. This gives the protein CASSESIAGGSDTQYF.

This clonotype was observed a few times. The chain carries TRBV29-1 and TRBJ2-1; D remains unclear. The V gene's germline CDR1 is SQVTM and CDR2 ANQGSEA. The CDR3 is 11 residues long. V was pared by 1 base and J by 10 bases, with 8 bases between. CDR3 residues: CSVEGRAEQFF. The CDR3 DNA is TGCAGCGTTGAAGGCCGGGCAGAGCAGTTCTTC.

DNA of the CDR3: TGTGCCAGCGCTTTAGCGCAATCCTACAATGAGCAGTTCTTC. Translated: CASALAQSYNEQFF. The V call is TRBV6-2 or TRBV6-3, the J call TRBJ2-1, with D tentatively TRBD2 (5 bases). Germline CDR1 and CDR2: MNHEY and SVGEGT. V shed 8 bases and J shed 1 base, with 12 bases lying between them. CDR3 size: 14 residues.

This clonotype was detected a few times. The chain employs TRBV6-5 and TRBJ2-7; D is possibly TRBD1 (6 bases). Germline V gene lookup returns CDR1 MNHEY and CDR2 SVGAGI. V was cut by 2 bases and J by 4 bases, with 21 bases left in between. This CDR3 region has 17 residues. The CDR3 sequence: CASSYPPGTSLYYEQYV. The CDR3 nucleotides are TGTGCCAGCAGTTACCCCCCTGGGACATCCCTCTATTACGAGCAGTACGTC.

This clonotype was counted a few times. This rearrangement joins TRBV2 to TRBJ2-7; D uncertain. Trimming removed 2 bases from V and 2 bases from J, with 10 bases in between. Germline values: CDR1 SNHLY, CDR2 FYNNEI. CDR3 length: 14 residues. The CDR3 loop is CASSESSLTYEQYF. The CDR3 DNA follows: TGTGCCAGCAGTGAATCTTCTCTAACCTACGAGCAGTACTTC.

This clonotype came up many times. The chain employs TRBV3-1 and TRBJ1-2; D is unclear. The CDR3 has 17 amino acids. With 2 bases removed from V and 1 base from J, the gap between germline ends came to 17 bases. CDR1 and CDR2 (germline): LGHDT, YNNKEL (reference sequence). The CDR3 nucleotides are TGTGCCAGCAGCCAATTTAGCGGCGGAGAGAATAACTATGGCTACACCTTC. It encodes CASSQFSGGENNYGYTF.

V and J are TRBV10-3 and TRBJ1-2; D remains ambiguous. Trimming left V 4 bases short and J 2 bases short, with 11 bases between. The CDR3 extends over 14 amino acids. In germline, CDR1 is ENHRY, CDR2 SYGVKD. CDR3 sequence reads: CAISVSSVNYGYTF. The CDR3 DNA reads TGTGCCATCAGTGTTTCTTCGGTGAACTATGGCTACACCTTC.

Comments on this clonotype: Just one base apart from a much larger clone, this may be a read error. The chain uses TRBV24-1 and TRBJ2-5; D gene ambiguous. The J call may be mistaken, given a closer DNA end match to TRBJ2-1. The CDR3 has 12 amino acids. Looked up from germline, CDR1 is KGHDR and CDR2 is SFDVKD. CDR3 region: CATSDTEETQFF. The CDR3 region has the DNA TGTGCCACCAGTGATACGGAAGAGACCCAGTTCTTC.

This clonotype has just a few counts. The rearrangement links TRBV10-3 to TRBJ1-1, with 7 bases that match TRBD1. Germline loops: CDR1 ENHRY, CDR2 SYGVKD. The CDR3 runs 13 residues. V was clipped by 4 bases and J by 8 bases; unmatched bases: 7. This CDR3 reads CAISAGQSFEAFF. The DNA of the CDR3 is TGTGCCATCAGTGCGGGACAGAGCTTCGAAGCTTTCTTT.

The V and J genes are TRBV27 and TRBJ2-3; D remains unclear. This CDR3 contains 14 residues. V lost 4 bases to trimming and J lost 4 bases, with 12 bases between them. The germline V gene encodes CDR1 MNHEY and CDR2 SMNVEV (reference sequence). The CDR3 loop reads CASSWLGPPDTQYF. The DNA for the CDR3 is TGTGCCAGCAGTTGGTTAGGACCCCCAGATACGCAGTATTTT.

The chain employs TRBV20-1 and TRBJ2-5; 9 bases line up with TRBD1. J gave up 5 bases and V 1 base, and 5 bases lay outside the gene matches. The CDR3 totals 14 residues. CDR1 and CDR2 from the germline V gene are DFQATT and SNEGSKA (reference sequence). The CDR3 protein is CSARVGQGAETQYF. CDR3 bases: TGCAGTGCTAGAGTGGGACAGGGCGCCGAGACCCAGTACTTC.

The CDR3 nucleotides are TGTGCCAGCAGCATTAGCGCAGGCTACGAGCAGTACTTC. It translates to CASSISAGYEQYF. The chain joins TRBV7-6 to TRBJ2-7, with D possibly matching TRBD2 (5 bases). Trimming cost V 5 bases and J 3 bases, with 11 bases left between them. The CDR3 contains 13 residues. Germline V gives CDR1 SGHVS, CDR2 FNYEAQ. The variable domain in full, with the rest retrieved from reference TRBV7-6 and TRBJ2-7, is GAGVSQSPRYKVTKRGQDVALRCDPISGHVSLYWYRQALGQGPEFLTYFNYEAQQDKSGLPNDRFSAERPEGSISTLTIQRTEQRDSAMYRCASSISAGYEQYFGPGTRLTVT.

This clonotype was counted a few times. The CDR3 sequence is CASSPQGLTEAFF. CDR3 sequence (DNA): TGTGCCAGCTCACCACAGGGTCTCACTGAAGCTTTCTTT. This chain uses TRBV18 with TRBJ1-1; D ambiguous. CDR3 length: 13 residues. Trimming shortened V by 1 base and J by 4 bases, and 7 bases separated the two germline ends. Germline V gene lookup returns CDR1 KGHSH and CDR2 LQKENI.

This clonotype was counted many times. One end of the junction fails to match germline, which may point to a read error. V is TRBV6-5 and J is TRBJ2-7, with 13 bases aligning to TRBD2. This CDR3 region has 15 residues. CDR1 and CDR2 (germline): MNHEY, SVGAGI. The CDR3 sequence: CASSYSGTSGTLGVF. The DNA for the CDR3 is TGTGCCAGCAGTTACTCAGGGACTAGCGGGACCCTAGGTGTTTTC.

This clonotype came up a few times. The rearrangement links TRBV6-1 to TRBJ1-2, with 7 bases lining up with TRBD1. Germline CDR1 is MNHNS and CDR2 is SASEGT. Losses at the gene ends were 8 bases for V and 0 bases for J; bases not matched to a gene: 12. This CDR3 spans 16 amino acids. The CDR3 protein is CASDTGAGGTNYGYTF. CDR3 bases: TGTGCCAGCGACACGGGGGCAGGGGGAACTAACTATGGCTACACCTTC.

This chain links TRBV12-3 or TRBV12-4 with TRBJ2-6; no definite D call. This CDR3 contains 16 residues. The V end was cut by 4 bases, the J end by 0 bases, with 10 bases between. CDR3 sequence (DNA): TGTGCCAGCAGTTCCGGGTCCTACTCTGGGGCCAACGTCCTGACTTTC. Translating it yields CASSSGSYSGANVLTF.

This clonotype showed up just a few times. The V gene is TRBV5-1, the J gene TRBJ1-3; no definite D call. From germline, CDR1 is SGHRS and CDR2 YFSETQ. Trimming removed 0 bases from V and 0 bases from J, with 16 bases in between. This CDR3 is 18 amino acids long. The CDR3 sequence: CASSLGWYSLNSGNTIYF. CDR3 sequence (DNA): TGCGCCAGCAGCTTGGGGTGGTACAGTCTTAACTCTGGAAACACCATATATTTT.

The V call is TRBV9, the J call TRBJ2-3, with D maybe TRBD2 (5 bases). The CDR3 contains 16 residues. V was shortened by 0 bases and J by 3 bases, with 14 bases between the two germline ends. The germline gives CDR1 SGDLS, CDR2 YYNGEE. The CDR3, as DNA: TGTGCCAGCAGCGTAGGTGTAGCGTTGGGGACAGATACGCAGTATTTT. Amino acid sequence: CASSVGVALGTDTQYF.

There are a few counts of this clonotype. This chain uses TRBV3-1 with TRBJ2-6; 7 bases map to TRBD2. Germline CDR1 reads LGHDT; CDR2 reads YNNKEL (reference sequence). CDR3 length: 17 amino acids. Trimming removed 2 bases from V and 3 bases from J; junction bases left unmatched: 7. CDR3 in amino acids: CASSQLAGGSGANVLTF. The CDR3 DNA sequence: TGTGCCAGCAGCCAACTGGCCGGGGGGAGTGGGGCCAACGTCCTGACTTTC.

The chain links TRBV20-1 to TRBJ1-2, with 10 nucleotides matching TRBD1. Trimming removed 3 bases from V and 5 bases from J; junction bases left unmatched: 3. Germline V gene lookup returns CDR1 DFQATT and CDR2 SNEGSKA (reference sequence). CDR3 length: 13 residues. The DNA for the CDR3 is TGCAGTGCTAGGTGGGACAGGGGATATGGCTACACCTTC. Translated, it gives CSARWDRGYGYTF.